Each of the 21 T cell receptor beta chains below was sequenced from the same sample in a study of blood T cell repertoires in COVID-19. TCRdb's table, derived via immunoSEQ multiplex PCR, lists solely in-frame clones and lacks some. Among roughly 25,000 clones listed, about 92% were seen once. The specimen sequenced was peripheral blood. The receptors were gathered from a human donor in a cohort sampled during active COVID-19.

The J gene is TRBJ2-5, the V gene TRBV6-1; the D is unclear. Germline V lookup: CDR1 MNHNS, CDR2 SASEGT. The CDR3 totals 12 residues. Trimming shortened V by 1 base and J by 4 bases, and 4 bases separated the two germline ends. CDR3 protein: CASSEERETQYF. The DNA of the CDR3 is TGTGCCAGCAGTGAAGAGAGAGAGACCCAGTACTTC.

V and J are TRBV5-1 and TRBJ1-3, with 7 bases aligning to TRBD1. Unmatched junction bases numbered 6, after V lost 0 bases and J lost 6 bases. Germline V CDR1 and CDR2: SGHRS, YFSETQ. The CDR3 contains 15 residues. The CDR3 is CASSLGSTGANTIYF. The CDR3 DNA sequence: TGCGCCAGCAGCTTGGGATCCACAGGGGCAAACACCATATATTTT.

The chain uses TRBV5-1 and TRBJ2-1, with TRBD1 identical over 9 bases. The germline V gene encodes CDR1 SGHRS and CDR2 YFSETQ. With V trimmed by 4 bases and J by 8 bases, 7 bases remained unmatched. The CDR3 is made up of 14 amino acids. The CDR3 sequence: CASSPGQGKHEQFF. CDR3 sequence (DNA): TGCGCCAGCAGCCCGGGACAGGGAAAGCATGAGCAGTTCTTC.

As DNA, the CDR3 is TGCAGTGCTAGTAGAGAGGCGGAAAAACTGTTTTTT. Amino acids: CSASREAEKLFF. The chain recombines TRBV20-1 with TRBJ1-4; D call uncertain. Trimming took 3 bases from V and 8 from J, leaving 10 bases between them. Germline assignment: CDR1 DFQATT and CDR2 SNEGSKA (reference sequence). The CDR3 is 12 amino acids.

This clone appeared a few times. The gene calls are TRBV7-9 and TRBJ2-6; 12 positions agree with TRBD1. The CDR3 runs to 18 residues. Germline CDR1 is SEHNR and CDR2 is FQNEAQ (reference sequence). The V gene end was trimmed by 8 bases and the J gene end by 2 bases; junction bases not matched to a gene: 10. The DNA for the CDR3 is TGTGCCAGCGAAACGGGACAGGGGGCTGAGGCTGGGGCCAACGTCCTGACTTTC. Protein sequence: CASETGQGAEAGANVLTF.

This chain connects TRBV10-3 to TRBJ1-1, with TRBD1 matching 12 bases. There are 16 residues in the CDR3. Germline V lookup: CDR1 ENHRY, CDR2 SYGVKD. V lost 6 bases, J lost 1 base, and 6 bases stayed unmatched. In DNA, the CDR3 is TGTGCCATCAGAACAGCGGGACAGGGGGCGAACACTGAAGCTTTCTTT. Translated, it gives CAIRTAGQGANTEAFF.

This clone has just one count. The chain joins TRBV6-4 to TRBJ2-1, with TRBD1 as a possible D gene (6 bases). Per the germline V gene, CDR1 is MRHNA and CDR2 is SNTAGT. This CDR3 is 15 amino acids long. V dropped 2 bases and J dropped 0 bases, with 8 bases sitting between them. CDR3 in DNA: TGTGCCAGCAGTGACGGGGGCAGCTCCTACAATGAGCAGTTCTTC. Its translation is CASSDGGSSYNEQFF.

V gene TRBV10-3 combines with J gene TRBJ1-5, with D possibly TRBD1 on 5 matching bases. V lost 3 bases and J 1 base, leaving 13 bases between the germline ends. The CDR3 is 16 residues long. Germline V gene sequence: CDR1 ENHRY, CDR2 SYGVKD. This chain's CDR3 is CAISDRVGASNQPQHF. Written as DNA, the CDR3 is TGTGCCATCAGTGACAGGGTTGGGGCGAGCAATCAGCCCCAGCATTTT.

V and J are TRBV5-4 and TRBJ2-3, with 9 positions matching TRBD2. This CDR3 region has 16 residues. The V and J ends lost 3 bases and 4 bases, in that order; junction bases with no gene match: 9. Germline V gene lookup returns CDR1 SGHNT and CDR2 YYREEE (reference sequence). CDR3 protein: CASSYDVAGVSDTQYF. In DNA form, the CDR3 reads TGTGCCAGCAGCTATGACGTAGCGGGGGTCTCAGATACGCAGTATTTT.

The chain recombines TRBV9 with TRBJ2-1, with 11 bases aligning to TRBD2. Germline V gives CDR1 SGDLS, CDR2 YYNGEE. Trimming removed 0 bases from V and 14 bases from J; junction bases left unmatched: 7. This CDR3 comprises 14 residues. CDR3 region: CASSVAIAGGYKFF. The CDR3, as DNA: TGTGCCAGCAGCGTAGCGATAGCGGGGGGGTATAAGTTCTTC.

This chain joins TRBV5-6 and TRBJ1-1; 10 nucleotides align to TRBD1. This CDR3 comprises 14 residues. The V gene's germline CDR1 is SGHDT and CDR2 YYEEEE. Trimming at V came to 0 bases and at J to 6 bases, leaving 2 bases not matched to a gene. The CDR3 region has the DNA TGTGCCAGCAGCTTGGGACAGGGGGCTTCTGAAGCTTTCTTT. Translating it yields CASSLGQGASEAFF.

V gene TRBV7-9 combines with J gene TRBJ2-1; 12 positions match TRBD2. V lost 5 bases to trimming and J lost 8 bases; unmatched junction nucleotides: 7. This CDR3 is built from 15 residues. Germline V gives CDR1 SEHNR, CDR2 FQNEAQ (reference sequence). CDR3 sequence: CASSPSGGAADEQFF. In nucleotides, the CDR3 is TGTGCCAGCAGCCCTAGCGGGGGGGCCGCCGATGAGCAGTTCTTC.

The chain employs TRBV10-3 and TRBJ2-7; D possibly corresponds to TRBD2 (5 bases). Germline assignment: CDR1 ENHRY and CDR2 SYGVKD. V shed 8 bases and J shed 3 bases, with 14 bases lying between them. The CDR3 has 13 residues. CDR3 sequence: CAIGEIAGYEQYV. The CDR3 DNA sequence: TGTGCCATCGGGGAAATTGCGGGCTACGAGCAGTACGTC.

The chain combines TRBV15 with TRBJ2-5, with TRBD2 matching 9 bases. The CDR3 is made up of 17 amino acids. CDR1 LNHNV and CDR2 YYDKDF come from the germline V gene (reference sequence). The V segment lost 0 bases and the J segment 5 bases; nucleotides outside the gene matches: 10. CDR3 sequence reads: CATSRERLRGGPETQYF. The CDR3 DNA sequence: TGTGCCACCAGCAGAGAACGGTTGCGGGGGGGCCCTGAGACCCAGTACTTC. The variable domain in full, completed from reference TRBV15 and TRBJ2-5, reads DAMVIQNPRYQVTQFGKPVTLSCSQTLNHNVMYWYQQKSSQAPKLLFHYYDKDFNNEADTPDNFQSRRPNTSFCFLDIRSPGLGDTAMYLCATSRERLRGGPETQYFGPGTRLLVL.

This chain connects TRBV7-2 to TRBJ1-3, with D tentatively TRBD1 (5 bases). V lost 0 bases to trimming and J lost 1 base, with 7 bases between them. Per germline, CDR1 SGHTA and CDR2 FQGNSA. This CDR3 has 15 residues. This CDR3 reads CASSLAGGSGNTIYF. The CDR3 bases are TGTGCCAGCAGCTTAGCTGGGGGGTCTGGAAACACCATATATTTT.

The V call is TRBV4-1, the J call TRBJ1-6, with D unclear. Germline V gene data show CDR1 as MGHRA and CDR2 as YSYEKL. The CDR3 spans 15 residues. Between the trimmed V and J ends, which lost 0 bases and 9 bases, there was a span of 12 bases. The CDR3 DNA reads TGCGCCAGCAGCCAAGATGTTACCCGGGGTTCACCCCTCCACTTT. It codes for CASSQDVTRGSPLHF.

This chain joins TRBV13 and TRBJ2-3; 8 bases fit TRBD2. The V segment lost 5 bases and the J segment 4 bases; nucleotides outside the gene matches: 5. This CDR3 spans 14 amino acids. CDR1 and CDR2 (germline): PRHDT, FYEKMQ (reference sequence). In DNA, the CDR3 is TGTGCCAGCAGCACGGGAGGGGTTGCAGATACGCAGTATTTT. This codes for CASSTGGVADTQYF.

V is TRBV18 and J is TRBJ1-6, with D maybe TRBD1 (5 bases). The germline V gene encodes CDR1 KGHSH and CDR2 LQKENI. V gave up 9 bases and J gave up 8 bases, with 14 bases separating them. This CDR3 region has 13 residues. The CDR3 DNA is TGTGCCAGTTCGGGTGGGGCCGATTCACCCCTCCACTTT. Its protein product is CASSGGADSPLHF. Filled out from reference TRBV18 and TRBJ1-6, the complete variable domain reads NAGVMQNPRHLVRRRGQEARLRCSPMKGHSHVYWYRQLPEEGLKFMVYLQKENIIDESGMPKERFSAEFPKEGPSILRIQQVVRGDSAAYFCASSGGADSPLHFGNGTRLTVT.

In its sample, this clone was seen once. The chain couples TRBV3-1 (or the pseudogene TRBV3-2) to TRBJ1-1, with TRBD1 identical over 7 bases. This CDR3 comprises 15 residues. V shed 6 bases, J shed 10 bases, and the junction held 17 bases outside the gene matches. The germline CDR1 and CDR2 sequences are LGHDT and YNNKEL (reference sequence). This CDR3 is CASRPSHNRGEGAFF. The CDR3 DNA reads as TGTGCCAGCAGACCATCTCACAACAGGGGAGAGGGAGCTTTCTTT.

V usage is TRBV12-3 or TRBV12-4 and J usage is TRBJ1-4; possibly TRBD1 for D (5 bases). The CDR3 has 13 residues. The V end lost 4 bases, the J end lost 11 bases, and 14 bases lay between the germline ends. In DNA, the CDR3 is TGTGCCAGCAGTTCCCTCCAGGGTAGGAAACTGTTTTTT. This codes for CASSSLQGRKLFF.

The count of this clone is one. The V gene is TRBV7-3, the J gene TRBJ2-3, with 15 positions matching TRBD2. The CDR3 runs to 18 residues. J lost 3 bases, V lost 4 bases, and 8 bases had no gene match. Per the germline V gene, CDR1 is SGHTA and CDR2 is FQGTGA. The CDR3 bases are TGTGCCAGCAGCTCGGGACTAGCGGGGGGAGAAGTTACAGATACGCAGTATTTT. It encodes CASSSGLAGGEVTDTQYF. The whole variable domain, remainder taken from reference TRBV7-3 and TRBJ2-3, is GAGVSQTPSNKVTEKGKYVELRCDPISGHTALYWYRQSLGQGPEFLIYFQGTGAADDSGLPNDRFFAVRPEGSVSTLKIQRTERGDSAVYLCASSSGLAGGEVTDTQYFGPGTRLTVL.